Listed below are T cell receptor beta chains from one sample, sequenced in a study of cytomegalovirus exposure and HLA in healthy donors. This table comes from immunoSEQ multiplex PCR, and its TCRdb copy is limited to in-frame clones, with some not included. The repertoire consists of 170,000 or so clones, with around three quarters occurring once and the leading ten covering 1%. Sequenced input: PBMCs. Receptors were obtained from a woman between 45 and 60 years old in good health and CMV-seropositive. CDR3s leave out the opening cysteine and the closing phenylalanine or tryptophan. The size entry is marked missing in some rows and otherwise reads once, few, many or a size class.

J,V,size,CDR3
TRBJ2-3,TRBV7-9,once,ASSLVTSGSADTQY
TRBJ1-5,TRBV5-1,few,ASSLDSGGNQPQH
TRBJ1-1,TRBV28,few,ASSLTTPTEAF
TRBJ2-3,TRBV6-1,once,ASSEAGARPRDTQY
TRBJ2-7,TRBV12-1,.,ASSPYQRGRIGEQY
TRBJ2-3,TRBV16,.,ASSQGTGSTDTQY
TRBJ1-1,TRBV7-2,.,ASSSAGGRLEAF
TRBJ2-2,TRBV7-8,once,ASSLAAGARGGELF
TRBJ2-7,TRBV7-6,.,ASSLVIGSGVYEQY
TRBJ2-7,TRBV28,.,ASSLGLAGGKSSYEQY
TRBJ1-1,TRBV6-5,.,ASRVLFAGRTEAF
TRBJ1-1,TRBV5-1,.,ASSSTSGSTEAF
.,TRBV9,.,ASSVATGIPYEQY
TRBJ2-7,TRBV27,.,ASSGGTGKYEQY
TRBJ2-2,TRBV5-4,.,ASSPHIGELF
TRBJ2-1,TRBV5-1,.,ASGQSSYNEQF
TRBJ2-2,TRBV18,.,ASSPRGSGTGELF
TRBJ2-3,TRBV5-1,.,ASLAGTTTDTQY
TRBJ1-4,TRBV5-4,.,ASSLNPQGGEKLF
TRBJ2-1,TRBV5-4,.,ASSHGTSGEQF
TRBJ1-6,TRBV14,.,ASSRFEGAPLH
TRBJ2-5,TRBV7-2,.,ASSLFGGIQETQY
TRBJ2-3,TRBV6-5,once,ASSLGSAGTGAQY
TRBJ2-5,TRBV6-5,.,ASSYRGAPETQY
TRBJ2-5,TRBV11-2,.,ASSPTNSFQETQY
TRBJ2-4,TRBV7-2,.,ASRDREGDIQY
TRBJ2-1,TRBV4-3,.,ASSQEVSSGPTAGGEQF
TRBJ1-3,TRBV9,.,ASSAGLTVSGNTIY
TRBJ2-5,TRBV5-1,.,ASSLREAETQY
TRBJ2-7,TRBV7-2,.,ASSSHGQFNEQY
TRBJ1-1,TRBV2,few,AIGTVEAF
TRBJ2-3,TRBV7-9,.,SSIQTDTQY
TRBJ2-7,TRBV5-1,few,ASSVLAGGPVSYEQY
TRBJ2-7,TRBV28,.,ASSSISLPGQDSYEQY
TRBJ1-2,TRBV18,.,ASSPTNRNSYGYT
TRBJ2-1,TRBV7-9,.,ASSLADRGRREEQF
TRBJ1-6,TRBV4-3,.,ASSQGGFGAPLH
TRBJ2-6,TRBV30,.,AWNPRRVRDPGANVLT
TRBJ2-5,TRBV4-2,.,ASSQEGLAGETQY
TRBJ2-2,TRBV14,.,ATGQSLNTGELF
TRBJ1-2,TRBV11-2,.,ASSGGGQGYGYT
TRBJ1-2,TRBV7-9,.,ASTGTRTQGYT
TRBJ2-7,TRBV6-6,.,ASNSGGTRAYEQY
TRBJ2-2,TRBV11-2,.,ASSILAGPTGELF
TRBJ1-2,TRBV6-4,.,ASSLRGLYGYT
TRBJ2-4,TRBV28,.,ASSSPPGGRRDIQY
TRBJ2-3,TRBV9,.,ASSLTGKTLTDTQY
TRBJ2-3,TRBV5-1,few,ASSHEQDTQY
TRBJ2-3,TRBV5-6,.,ASSLTRGSPPRSQY
TRBJ2-7,TRBV10-3,.,AIRDPRDGSSYEQY
TRBJ2-5,TRBV7-2,.,ASSLSLGQAQETQY
TRBJ2-3,TRBV4-3,.,ASSQGSGAKIDTQY
TRBJ2-2,TRBV9,.,ASSPPAGTNTGELF
TRBJ2-3,TRBV7-3,few,ASSHVEAGGKDTQY